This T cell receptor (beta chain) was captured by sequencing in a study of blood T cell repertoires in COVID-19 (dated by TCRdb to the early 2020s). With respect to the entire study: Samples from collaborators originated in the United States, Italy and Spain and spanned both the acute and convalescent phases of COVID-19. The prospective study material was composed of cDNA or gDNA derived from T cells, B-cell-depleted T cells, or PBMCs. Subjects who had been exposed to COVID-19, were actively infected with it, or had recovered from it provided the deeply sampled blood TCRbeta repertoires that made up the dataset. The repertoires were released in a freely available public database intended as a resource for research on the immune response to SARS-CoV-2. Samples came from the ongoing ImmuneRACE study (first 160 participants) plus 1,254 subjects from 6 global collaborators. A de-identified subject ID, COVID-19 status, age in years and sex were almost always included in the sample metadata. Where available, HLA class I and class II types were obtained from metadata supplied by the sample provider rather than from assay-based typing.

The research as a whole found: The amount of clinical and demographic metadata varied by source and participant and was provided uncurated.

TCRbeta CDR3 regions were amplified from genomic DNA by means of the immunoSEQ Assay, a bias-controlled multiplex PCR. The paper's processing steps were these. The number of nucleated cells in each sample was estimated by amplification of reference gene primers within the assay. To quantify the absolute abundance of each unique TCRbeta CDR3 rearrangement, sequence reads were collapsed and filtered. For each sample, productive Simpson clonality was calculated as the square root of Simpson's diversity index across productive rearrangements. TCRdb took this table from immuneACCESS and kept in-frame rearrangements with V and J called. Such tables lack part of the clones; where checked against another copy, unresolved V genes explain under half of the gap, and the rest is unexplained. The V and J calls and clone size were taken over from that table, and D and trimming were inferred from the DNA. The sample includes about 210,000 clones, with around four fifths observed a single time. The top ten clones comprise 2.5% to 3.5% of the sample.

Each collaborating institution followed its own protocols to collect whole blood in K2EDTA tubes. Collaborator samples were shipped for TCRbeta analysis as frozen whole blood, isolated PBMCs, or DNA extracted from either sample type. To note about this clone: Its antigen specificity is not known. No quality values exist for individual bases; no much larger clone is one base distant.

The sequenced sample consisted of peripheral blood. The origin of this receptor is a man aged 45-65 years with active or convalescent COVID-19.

The sequence in DNA is TGCGCCAGCAGCCAAGGGGCAGGACTAGCCGGTGAGACCCAGTACTTC. Its coded protein is CASSQGAGLAGETQYF. The chain joins TRBV4-3 to TRBJ2-5; TRBD2 fits 8 bases in the junction. The CDR3, from cysteine to phenylalanine, totals 16 residues. Kept here is only the CDR3 DNA, which spans 48 bases and is read in frame from base 1. Trimming removed 1 base from V and 5 bases from J; the gene matches leave 9 bases unexplained. Via the germline V gene, CDR1 is LGHNA and CDR2 YSLEER.